Listed below are T cell receptor beta chains from one sample, sequenced in a study of blood T cell repertoires in COVID-19. The data were produced by immunoSEQ multiplex PCR, yet TCRdb's version contains in-frame clones alone and is incomplete. The table shows 200,000 or so clones, with around 81% occurring only once. Sequenced input: PBMCs or T cells enriched from blood (not recorded which). Source of these receptors: a woman aged 40-49 years with acute COVID-19. Both conserved end residues are part of each CDR3. D genes are given only for firm matches. Only part of the rows carry a size: once, few, many, or a class if the clone is expanded.

j_gene	d_gene	v_gene	abundance	CDR3nt	CDR3aa
TRBJ1-3	NA	TRBV29-1	NA	TGCAGCGTTGAAGATCCAACGAGGCGGGACCTTTACTCTGGAAACACCATATATTTT	CSVEDPTRRDLYSGNTIYF
TRBJ1-2	NA	TRBV4-1	few	TGCGCCAGCAGCCAAGCCCCGTCACGGGACTATGGCTACACCTTC	CASSQAPSRDYGYTF
TRBJ2-3	NA	TRBV5-1	NA	TGCGCCAGCAGCTTGGAGGCGGGGAGTAGCACAGATACGCAGTATTTT	CASSLEAGSSTDTQYF
TRBJ1-5	NA	TRBV3-1/TRBV3-2	NA	TGTGCCAGCAGCCGGGGCATCAATCAGCCCCAGCATTTT	CASSRGINQPQHF
TRBJ1-6	NA	TRBV6-5	few	TGTGCCGTGCGGGGGGCGGAAGAAAATTCACCCCTCCACTTT	CAVRGAEENSPLHF
TRBJ1-3	NA	TRBV6-5	NA	TGTGCCAGCAGTTTCTCTAGAGAGAACACCATATATTTT	CASSFSRENTIYF
TRBJ1-1	TRBD1	TRBV2	NA	TGTGCCAGCAGTTTAGACAGGGAGAGCGCTGAAGCTTTCTTT	CASSLDRESAEAFF
TRBJ1-2	NA	TRBV19	NA	TGTGCCAGTAGAGGTACAGGGAACTATGGCTACACCTTC	CASRGTGNYGYTF
TRBJ2-7	NA	TRBV13	NA	TGTGCCAGCAGCAATTTCCGGACACGCGAGCAGTACTTC	CASSNFRTREQYF
TRBJ2-1	TRBD2	TRBV28	once	TGTGCCAGCAGCTCCGGACTAGCGGGACTCTACAATGAGCAGTTCTTC	CASSSGLAGLYNEQFF
TRBJ1-1	TRBD1	TRBV6-6	once	TGTGCCAGCAGACTTCAAGGACAGGCGAACACTGAAGCTTTCTTT	CASRLQGQANTEAFF
TRBJ2-1	TRBD2	TRBV6-1	NA	TGTGCCAGCAGTGAAAGGGCTAGCGGGGGGCGAGGGTTCTTC	CASSERASGGRGFF
TRBJ1-2	TRBD1	TRBV6-4	few	TGTGCCAGCAAGGCGTCAGGGGGTAACTATGGCTACACCTTC	CASKASGGNYGYTF
TRBJ2-3	NA	TRBV7-8	NA	TGTGCCAGCAACCCCGGGTTAGCGGTAGATACGCAGTATTTT	CASNPGLAVDTQYF
TRBJ1-3	TRBD1	TRBV2	few	TGTGCCAGCAGTGAAAGGGACAGGGTTAACACCATATATTTT	CASSERDRVNTIYF
TRBJ2-4	TRBD1	TRBV15	NA	TGTGCCACCAGCAGACTAGGACAGGAAATAGCCAAAAACATTCAGTACTTC	CATSRLGQEIAKNIQYF
TRBJ1-1	TRBD1	TRBV29-1	NA	TGCAGCGTAGCAGGGGGCGAGAACACTGAAGCTTTCTTT	CSVAGGENTEAFF
TRBJ2-7	TRBD2	TRBV30	NA	TGTGCCTGGAGTGTAGGCCTAGCGGGGGATCTGGCGGAGCAGTACTTC	CAWSVGLAGDLAEQYF
TRBJ2-3	NA	TRBV11-1	NA	TGTGCCAGCAGCCGCCGGACAGATACGCAGTATTTT	CASSRRTDTQYF
TRBJ1-1	TRBD1	TRBV6-4	NA	TGTGCCAGCAGAAGACAGGGGTGGGTTGGGACTGAAGCTTTCTTT	CASRRQGWVGTEAFF
TRBJ2-7	TRBD2	TRBV7-8	NA	TGTGCCAGCAGCCCGACTAGCGGGAGAACCTACGAGCAGTACTTC	CASSPTSGRTYEQYF
TRBJ1-6	TRBD1	TRBV7-6	NA	TGTGCCAGCAGCTTAGAGGGACAGACTAATTCACCCCTCCACTTT	CASSLEGQTNSPLHF
TRBJ1-1	TRBD1	TRBV4-3	NA	TGCGCCAGCAGCCAAGTGGACAGGGAGAACACTGAAGCTTTCTTT	CASSQVDRENTEAFF
TRBJ2-5	NA	TRBV5-4	NA	TGTGCCAGCAGCTCTCCTAAAGAGACCCAGTACTTC	CASSSPKETQYF
TRBJ1-3	NA	TRBV18	NA	TGTGCCAGCTCACCTTCCTCGGGAGGAAACACCATATATTTT	CASSPSSGGNTIYF
TRBJ1-1	NA	TRBV7-3	NA	TGTGCCAGCTGTCCCGGGTGGGTTCTTTCGGGGGTCCCCGAAGCTTTCTTT	CASCPGWVLSGVPEAFF
TRBJ2-1	NA	TRBV6-5	NA	TGTGCCAGCAAGGTATCTACAGGGTCAGATGAGCAGTTCTTC	CASKVSTGSDEQFF
TRBJ1-5	NA	TRBV28	NA	TGTGCCAGCAGTTTGTCGGGGGGGGCCGGTCAGCCCCAGCATTTT	CASSLSGGAGQPQHF
TRBJ1-5	NA	TRBV2	NA	TGTGCCAGCGACGGAGCTGGGGGGCAGCCCCAGCATTTT	CASDGAGGQPQHF
TRBJ2-2	TRBD1	TRBV5-1	NA	TGCGCCAGCACCTCGGGACAGGGGGGAATCACCGGGGAGCTGTTTTTT	CASTSGQGGITGELFF
TRBJ2-7	NA	TRBV5-4	NA	TGTGCCAGCAGCTTGGCTGCGGGACTGGTTTACGAGCAGTACTTC	CASSLAAGLVYEQYF
TRBJ1-5	NA	TRBV12-3/TRBV12-4	NA	TGTGCCAGCACCATGGACACGTCTGGGCCCCAGCATTTT	CASTMDTSGPQHF
TRBJ1-4	NA	TRBV9	NA	TGTGCCAGCAGCCCCCGTGAGGGCCGAGGTGAAAAACTGTTTTTT	CASSPREGRGEKLFF
TRBJ1-5	NA	TRBV2	few	TGTGCCAGCAGTGAAGCCTTAACTCCCCAGCATTTT	CASSEALTPQHF
TRBJ2-2	NA	TRBV10-3	once	TGTGCCATCAGTTGGACAGCCATAGCGAACACCGGGGAGCTGTTTTTT	CAISWTAIANTGELFF
TRBJ1-5	NA	TRBV9	NA	TGTGCCAGCAGCGGGTCCGCAGGCCTCAATCAGCCCCAGCATTTT	CASSGSAGLNQPQHF
TRBJ2-1	NA	TRBV19	NA	TGTGCCAGTAGTATAACATTCTCCTACAATGAGCAGTTCTTC	CASSITFSYNEQFF
TRBJ1-1	NA	TRBV10-3	NA	TGTGCCATCAGTGACCGGAGAGGGTCAACGAACACTGAAGCTTTCTTT	CAISDRRGSTNTEAFF
TRBJ2-7	NA	TRBV5-1	NA	TGCGCCAGCAGCTCCGAGGCCTCATCCTACGAGCAGTACTTC	CASSSEASSYEQYF
TRBJ2-5	NA	TRBV24-1	NA	TGTGCCACCAGCGACCACAGGGGAGGACAAGAGACCCAGTACTTC	CATSDHRGGQETQYF
TRBJ1-1	TRBD1	TRBV7-3	NA	TGTGCCAGCAGCTTGACAGGGTTGAACACTGAAGCTTTCTTT	CASSLTGLNTEAFF
TRBJ1-2	NA	TRBV28	NA	TGTGCCACCAAAAGTGAGGGCGGCGGCTATGGCTACACCTTC	CATKSEGGGYGYTF
TRBJ1-6	NA	TRBV30	few	TGTGCCTGGAGTGTACGGGGGAAGAGTTCACCCCTCCACTTT	CAWSVRGKSSPLHF
TRBJ1-4	NA	TRBV7-2	NA	TGTGCCAGCAGCTCTCCCCGACAGAATAGGGAAAAACTGTTTTTT	CASSSPRQNREKLFF
TRBJ1-3	TRBD1	TRBV28	NA	TGTGCCAGCAGTTCCGACAGGGTCGGGTCGCGAAACACCATATATTTT	CASSSDRVGSRNTIYF
TRBJ1-5	NA	TRBV28	NA	TGTGCCAGCAGCATAGGAGGAACTTTAGGACGGACCATTAGCAATCAGCCCCAGCATTTT	CASSIGGTLGRTISNQPQHF
TRBJ2-1	TRBD1	TRBV24-1	NA	TGTGCCACCAGTGGAGGACAGGGGGCGCTCTACAATGAGCAGTTCTTC	CATSGGQGALYNEQFF
TRBJ2-7	TRBD1	TRBV28	NA	TGTGCCAGCACCCCGGACAGGGGCGAGCAGTACTTC	CASTPDRGEQYF
TRBJ2-5	NA	TRBV28	NA	TGTGCCAGCAGCAGCCCCCGGGACAGGACTAGGGAGACCCAGTACTTC	CASSSPRDRTRETQYF
TRBJ2-7	NA	TRBV20-1	NA	TGCGGTACGGGTACGGATTACGAGCAGTACTTC	CGTGTDYEQYF
TRBJ1-1	NA	TRBV3-1/TRBV3-2	NA	TGTGCCAGCAGCCAACAGACGGGGGGCACTGAAGCTTTCTTT	CASSQQTGGTEAFF